Described below is a single T cell receptor beta chain sequence and its context. Deep was the level at which the assay was run. Template amounts of approximately 300 ng DNA, tens of thousands of T cell genomes, were employed in unsorted PBMC replicate PCRs. Profiling relied on immunoSEQ multiplex PCR, and the TCRdb table lists in-frame clones only, not all of them. The profile covers about 490,000 clones, with approximately 79% appearing a single time and about 12% taken by the ten largest. This entry belongs to a study of shared clonotypes between healthy human individuals. At the level of the study: The composition of the donors was a couple of women and a few men aged 18 to 49.

Sequenced input: PBMCs. The TCR comes from a woman aged 40 to 49 in good health. Some clones in this sample may be carry-over from other donors' samples.

CDR3 residues: CASREGNTDTQYF. CDR3 coding DNA: TGTGCCAGCAGGGAGGGAAACACAGATACGCAGTATTTT. The chain has TRBV10-3 and TRBJ2-3; 7 nucleotides agree with TRBD2. V shed 10 bases, J shed 2 bases, and the junction held 6 bases outside the gene matches. Looked up from germline, CDR1 is ENHRY and CDR2 is SYGVKD. This CDR3 spans 13 amino acids.